Presented here are 18 T cell receptor beta chains from one specimen sequenced in a study of shared clonotypes between healthy human individuals. Some clones are missing from TCRdb's copy, which holds only in-frame ones; the method was immunoSEQ multiplex PCR. In the table there are approximately 500,000 clones, roughly 80% of which are singletons. The sample was PBMCs. These receptors were collected from a woman between 40 and 55 years old in good health. Some clones in this sample may be carry-over from other donors' samples.

Concerning this clone: The identical CDR3 is also encoded by other nucleotide sequences in the sample. This chain's CDR3 is CATSRDSTDTQYF. CDR3 nucleotide sequence: TGTGCCACCAGCAGGGACAGCACAGATACGCAGTATTTT. The chain uses TRBV15 and TRBJ2-3; no definite D call. The V end was cut by 3 bases, the J end by 0 bases, with 4 bases between. The germline gives CDR1 LNHNV, CDR2 YYDKDF (reference sequence). CDR3 length equals 13 residues.

This clone was found a few times. The chain recombines TRBV19 with TRBJ1-1, with a weak D call TRBD1 (6 bases). Germline V gene data show CDR1 as LNHDA and CDR2 as SQIVND (reference sequence). Trimming left V 8 bases short and J 7 bases short, with 20 bases between. The CDR3 loop spans 14 amino acids. The CDR3 loop reads CASSRGGDALEAFF. CDR3 nucleotide sequence: TGTGCCAGTTCCAGGGGCGGGGACGCGCTTGAAGCTTTCTTT.

Worth noting for this clone: Distinct nucleotide sequences in the sample also encode this CDR3. V gene TRBV9 combines with J gene TRBJ2-1, with D unclear. This CDR3 spans 13 amino acids. Germline CDR1 reads SGDLS; CDR2 reads YYNGEE. Trimming cost V 2 bases and J 2 bases, with 5 bases left between them. CDR3 residues: CASSVDPYNEQFF. As DNA, the CDR3 is TGTGCCAGCAGCGTCGACCCCTACAATGAGCAGTTCTTC.

Details on this clone: A far larger clone lies a single base away; this is likely a read error. The V and J genes are TRBV11-2 and TRBJ1-5; D unclear. Germline lookup yields CDR1 SGHAT and CDR2 FQNNGV. The V gene lost 5 bases and the J gene lost 4 bases, with 6 bases spanning the gap. This CDR3 spans 12 amino acids. CDR3 sequence: CASSAINQPQHF. The CDR3 coding sequence is TGTGCCAGCAGCGCCATTAATCAGCCCCAGCATTTT.

The gene calls are TRBV19 and TRBJ2-3, with 12 bases matching TRBD2. With V trimmed by 4 bases and J by 3 bases, 11 bases remained unmatched. Per the germline V gene, CDR1 is LNHDA and CDR2 is SQIVND (reference sequence). This CDR3 contains 18 residues. This CDR3 is CASSNRRSLAGGTDTQYF. The CDR3 DNA reads as TGTGCCAGTAGTAATAGGAGGTCACTAGCGGGAGGTACAGATACGCAGTATTTT.

The rearrangement links TRBV7-3 to TRBJ2-1; D tentatively fits TRBD1 or TRBD2 (5 bases each). The CDR3 has 16 residues. Trimming left V 6 bases short and J 0 bases short, with 15 bases between. Germline lookup yields CDR1 SGHTA and CDR2 FQGTGA. The CDR3 nucleotides are TGTGCCAGCAGTCCGCCCGGGGCCTACTCCTACAATGAGCAGTTCTTC. Its protein is CASSPPGAYSYNEQFF.

The gene calls are TRBV28 and TRBJ1-1; a possible D gene is TRBD1 (6 bases). The CDR3 is made up of 14 amino acids. The germline V and J ends were trimmed by 3 bases and 3 bases, with 11 bases remaining between them. The germline CDR1 and CDR2 sequences are MDHEN and SYDVKM. The CDR3 bases are TGTGCCAGCAGTTTTGCCGGGGGCTACACTGAAGCTTTCTTT. This codes for CASSFAGGYTEAFF. Full variable domain (rest looked up from reference TRBV28 and TRBJ1-1): DVKVTQSSRYLVKRTGEKVFLECVQDMDHENMFWYRQDPGLGLRLIYFSYDVKMKEKGDIPEGYSVSREKKERFSLILESASTNQTSMYLCASSFAGGYTEAFFGQGTRLTVV.

The chain links TRBV28 to TRBJ2-7; no clear D. The CDR3 sequence is 15 residues long. The V gene lost 6 bases and the J gene lost 4 bases, with 19 bases spanning the gap. In germline, CDR1 is MDHEN, CDR2 SYDVKM. CDR3 DNA: TGTGCCAGCAGCCCTTTTGGCTATAGGGATTACGAGCAGTACTTC. Translating gives CASSPFGYRDYEQYF.

V is TRBV6-6 and J is TRBJ2-2; the D gene is possibly TRBD1 (6 bases). The V gene lost 7 bases and the J gene lost 0 bases, with 15 bases spanning the gap. Germline assignment: CDR1 MNHNY and CDR2 SVGAGI (reference sequence). The CDR3 contains 16 residues. The CDR3 is CASKPGHGSNTGELFF. Written as DNA, the CDR3 is TGTGCCAGCAAGCCGGGACACGGGTCGAACACCGGGGAGCTGTTTTTT.

V is TRBV6-5 and J is TRBJ2-2; 9 bases align to TRBD1. Unmatched junction bases numbered 3, after V lost 5 bases and J lost 2 bases. The CDR3 is made up of 15 amino acids. Per germline, CDR1 MNHEY and CDR2 SVGAGI. The CDR3 sequence is CASSRGQGNTGELFF. CDR3 sequence (DNA): TGTGCCAGCAGTAGGGGACAGGGTAACACCGGGGAGCTGTTTTTT.

The chain links TRBV7-2 to TRBJ2-2; the match to TRBD2 covers 10 bases. The CDR3 length is 18 residues. Germline V gives CDR1 SGHTA, CDR2 FQGNSA. Losses at the gene ends were 0 bases for V and 4 bases for J; bases not matched to a gene: 8. The CDR3 loop reads CASSLALYTSGATGELFF. Written as DNA, the CDR3 is TGTGCCAGCAGCTTAGCGCTTTATACTAGCGGGGCCACCGGGGAGCTGTTTTTT.

V is TRBV7-2 and J is TRBJ2-7, with D uncertain. The CDR3 has 15 residues. Trimming pared 1 base from V and 1 base from J, leaving 11 bases between. CDR1 is SGHTA, CDR2 FQGNSA, per germline. DNA of the CDR3: TGTGCCAGCAGCTTAGGTTTGGGGTCTTCCTACGAGCAGTACTTC. Protein: CASSLGLGSSYEQYF.

In regard to this clone: One base separates it from a far larger clone, so it is likely a read error. The genes are TRBV2 and TRBJ1-1, with no clear D. CDR1 is SNHLY, CDR2 FYNNEI, per germline. The CDR3 has 11 residues. CDR3 nucleotide sequence: TGTGCCAGCAGGGAGAACACTAAAGCTTTCTTT. Translating gives CASRENTKAFF.

This CDR3 is CASSSTSGRLDEQFF. CDR3 in DNA: TGTGCCAGCAGCTCGACTAGTGGGCGCTTGGATGAGCAGTTCTTC. V and J are TRBV7-9 and TRBJ2-1; tentative D call: TRBD2 (6 bases). Per the germline V gene, CDR1 is SEHNR and CDR2 is FQNEAQ (reference sequence). Between the trimmed V and J ends, which lost 4 bases and 8 bases, there was a span of 18 bases. The CDR3 runs to 15 residues. The entire variable domain, with the rest obtained from reference TRBV7-9 and TRBJ2-1, is as follows: DTGVSQNPRHKITKRGQNVTFRCDPISEHNRLYWYRQTLGQGPEFLTYFQNEAQLEKSRLLSDRFSAERPKGSFSTLEIQRTEQGDSAMYLCASSSTSGRLDEQFFGPGTRLTVL.

The chain recombines TRBV4-2 with TRBJ2-3, with D maybe TRBD2 (6 bases). CDR3 size: 13 residues. The germline V gene encodes CDR1 LGHNA and CDR2 YNFKEQ. Trimming stripped 6 bases from V and 5 bases from J, with 12 bases between. The CDR3 DNA is TGTGCCAGCAGACGACTAGGTGGAGATACGCAGTATTTT. The encoded protein is CASRRLGGDTQYF.

The CDR3 sequence is CASSVGHLGYNEQFF. The CDR3 DNA follows: TGTGCCAGCAGTGTAGGGCACCTGGGCTACAATGAGCAGTTCTTC. This chain joins TRBV6-4 and TRBJ2-1; D unresolved. Germline loops: CDR1 MRHNA, CDR2 SNTAGT. V was trimmed by 4 bases and J by 3 bases, leaving 13 bases between them. The CDR3 has 15 amino acids.

The chain combines TRBV6-1 with TRBJ1-2; D remains ambiguous. In germline, CDR1 is MNHNS, CDR2 SASEGT. The CDR3 totals 14 residues. Trimming removed 6 bases at V and 7 bases at J, with 18 bases between. CDR3 amino acids: CASRPPGEKSGYTF. CDR3 nucleotide sequence: TGTGCCAGCAGACCCCCCGGGGAGAAGAGTGGCTACACCTTC.

With respect to this clone: Only one base separates this from a far larger clonotype, so it likely reflects a read error. The V call is TRBV4-1, the J call TRBJ2-7; the match to TRBD2 covers 11 bases. The J segment lost 12 bases and the V segment lost 4 bases, leaving 14 bases of the junction unmatched. CDR1 is MGHRA and CDR2 is YSYEKL in the germline V gene. The CDR3 runs 15 residues. The CDR3 spells CASSLSHTSGSQPYF. In DNA form, the CDR3 reads TGCGCCAGCAGCCTGAGTCACACTAGCGGGAGCCAACCGTACTTC.